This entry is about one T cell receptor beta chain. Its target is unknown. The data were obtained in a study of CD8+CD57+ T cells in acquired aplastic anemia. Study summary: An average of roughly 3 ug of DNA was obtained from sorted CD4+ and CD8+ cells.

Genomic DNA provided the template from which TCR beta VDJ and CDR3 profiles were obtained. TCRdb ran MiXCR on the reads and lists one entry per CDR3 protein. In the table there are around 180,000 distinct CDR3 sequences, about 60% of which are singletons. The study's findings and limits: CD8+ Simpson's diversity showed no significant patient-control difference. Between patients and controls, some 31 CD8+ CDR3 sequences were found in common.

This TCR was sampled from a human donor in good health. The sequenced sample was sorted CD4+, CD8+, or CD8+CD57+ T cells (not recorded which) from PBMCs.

This CDR3 is CASSEVRYEQYF. CDR3 nucleotide sequence: TGTGCCAGCAGTGAAGTCCGCTACGAGCAGTACTTC. The V gene is TRBV2, the J gene TRBJ2-7; D unclear. Deletions cut 1 base from V and 3 bases from J, with 4 bases between. The germline V gene has CDR1 SNHLY and CDR2 FYNNEI. This CDR3 has 12 amino acids.